This T cell receptor beta chain is from a study of beta chain features in type 1 diabetes. The study's findings and limits: All four CD4+ subsets from Type 1 diabetes patients carried moderately but significantly shorter TCRB CDR3s.

This clone was seen more than once but under ten times. Its target is not known. Isolated RNA was reverse transcribed in full, so expressed TCRB transcripts were sequenced. Sequencing used immunoSEQ multiplex PCR; TCRdb keeps in-frame clones, though not all of them. The data show approximately 360,000 clones, 10% to 15% seen once. The CDR3 spans 13 residues. V lost 5 bases to trimming and J lost 1 base, with 9 bases between them. The germline V gene has CDR1 SGHRS and CDR2 YFSETQ. This TCR was sampled from a woman aged 18-35 years with type 1 diabetes. Sequencing was carried out using naive CD4+ T cells from blood. The V call is TRBV5-1, the J call TRBJ2-5; D might be TRBD2 (6 bases). The CDR3 bases are TGCGCCAGCAGGTCGGGGGTCCAAGAGACCCAGTACTTC. Protein product: CASRSGVQETQYF.